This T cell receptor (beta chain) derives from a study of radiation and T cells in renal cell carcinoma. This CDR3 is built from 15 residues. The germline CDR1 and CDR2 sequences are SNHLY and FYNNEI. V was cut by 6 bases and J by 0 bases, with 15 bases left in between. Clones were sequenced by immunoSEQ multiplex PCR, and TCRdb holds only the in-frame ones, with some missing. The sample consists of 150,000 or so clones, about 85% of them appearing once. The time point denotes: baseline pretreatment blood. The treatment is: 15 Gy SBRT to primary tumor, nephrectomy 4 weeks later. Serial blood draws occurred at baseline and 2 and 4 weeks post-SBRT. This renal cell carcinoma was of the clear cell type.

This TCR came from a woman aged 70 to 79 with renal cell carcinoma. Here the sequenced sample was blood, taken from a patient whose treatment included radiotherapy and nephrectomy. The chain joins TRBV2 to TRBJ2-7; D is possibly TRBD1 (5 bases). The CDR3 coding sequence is TGTGCCAGCAGCCGCACAAGACAGAGCTCCTACGAGCAGTACTTC. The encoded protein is CASSRTRQSSYEQYF.